Below, 14 T cell receptor beta chains from the same sample are listed, as sequenced in a study of blood T cell repertoires in COVID-19. Produced via immunoSEQ multiplex PCR; TCRdb's table is partial and in-frame only. The repertoire includes 200,000 to 250,000 clones, 83% of them detected once, and roughly 4.8% sits in the top ten. Material: PBMCs or T cells enriched from blood (not recorded which). Receptor source: a woman aged 50 to 60 who had been exposed to COVID-19.

In this sample, this clone turned up a few times. This sequence joins TRBV4-3 and TRBJ1-1, with D perhaps TRBD1 (6 bases). V shed 3 bases and J shed 6 bases, with 11 bases lying between them. CDR1 is LGHNA and CDR2 is YSLEER in the germline V gene. The CDR3 is 13 amino acids. CDR3 sequence reads: CASSHTSGAEAFF. The DNA for the CDR3 is TGCGCCAGCAGCCACACTTCAGGGGCTGAAGCTTTCTTT.

Only one count was recorded for this clone. The rearrangement uses TRBV6-6 and TRBJ2-7; D is undetermined. Looked up from germline, CDR1 is MNHNY and CDR2 is SVGAGI (reference sequence). The CDR3 is 16 residues long. The germline V and J ends were trimmed by 2 bases and 2 bases, with 16 bases remaining between them. CDR3 DNA: TGTGCCAGCAGTTACGTGGCCCTGGGCCGCACCTACGAGCAGTACTTC. This codes for CASSYVALGRTYEQYF.

This clone turned up a few times. The chain carries TRBV5-1 and TRBJ1-1; D remains ambiguous. The CDR3 is made up of 15 amino acids. V was shortened by 4 bases and J by 4 bases, with 17 bases between the two germline ends. Per germline, CDR1 SGHRS and CDR2 YFSETQ. CDR3 loop: CASSGEGSTITEAFF. The CDR3 DNA sequence: TGCGCCAGCAGCGGTGAGGGCAGTACGATCACTGAAGCTTTCTTT. Based on the CDR3 plus reference TRBV5-1 and TRBJ1-1, the full variable domain is KAGVTQTPRYLIKTRGQQVTLSCSPISGHRSVSWYQQTPGQGLQFLFEYFSETQRNKGNFPGRFSGRQFSNSRSEMNVSTLELGDSALYLCASSGEGSTITEAFFGQGTRLTVV.

The V gene is TRBV30, the J gene TRBJ2-7, with 10 bases aligning to TRBD2. The germline V gene has CDR1 GTSNPN and CDR2 SVGIG (reference sequence). The CDR3 is 13 amino acids. The J segment lost 2 bases and the V segment lost 5 bases, leaving 3 bases of the junction unmatched. The CDR3 DNA follows: TGTGCCTGGGAGCGGGGGGGCACCTACGAGCAGTACTTC. The encoded protein is CAWERGGTYEQYF.

CDR3 in DNA: TGTGCCAGCAGCCAAGCGGGACTGACGAACACCGGGGAGCTGTTTTTT. This codes for CASSQAGLTNTGELFF. V usage is TRBV4-2 and J usage is TRBJ2-2, with D possibly TRBD2 on 6 matching bases. This CDR3 comprises 16 residues. Germline V CDR1 and CDR2: LGHNA, YNFKEQ. V lost 1 base, J lost 0 bases, and 9 bases lay in between.

V is TRBV5-5 and J is TRBJ1-1; D remains ambiguous. The V end lost 2 bases, the J end lost 0 bases, and 14 bases lay between the germline ends. Germline V lookup: CDR1 SGHKS, CDR2 YYEKEE (reference sequence). This CDR3 comprises 16 residues. CDR3 sequence (DNA): TGTGCCAGCAGCTTCGTACCCCGAGGAATGAACACTGAAGCTTTCTTT. Its protein is CASSFVPRGMNTEAFF.

This rearrangement joins TRBV6-5 to TRBJ2-5, with TRBD1 matching 11 bases. This CDR3 is built from 15 residues. Germline V gene sequence: CDR1 MNHEY, CDR2 SVGAGI. Unmatched junction bases numbered 4, after V lost 2 bases and J lost 5 bases. The CDR3 sequence: CASSYAGTGGETQYF. CDR3 sequence (DNA): TGTGCCAGCAGTTACGCCGGGACAGGGGGGGAGACCCAGTACTTC.

The V and J genes are TRBV14 and TRBJ2-3; D is unclear. V lost 3 bases and J 1 base, leaving 11 bases between the germline ends. The germline CDR1 and CDR2 sequences are SGHDN and FVKESK. This CDR3 is built from 15 residues. CDR3 sequence reads: CASSHPELGTDTQYF. The CDR3 nucleotides read TGTGCCAGCAGCCACCCCGAGCTTGGCACAGATACGCAGTATTTT.

This chain connects TRBV7-8 to TRBJ1-1, with TRBD1 identical over 9 bases. V shed 7 bases and J 0 bases; nucleotides not matched to a gene: 6. Per germline, CDR1 SGHVS and CDR2 FQNEAQ. The CDR3 is 15 residues long. CDR3 loop: CASTVDRGLNTEAFF. The CDR3 nucleotides read TGTGCCAGCACCGTGGACAGGGGCCTGAACACTGAAGCTTTCTTT.

The chain links TRBV27 to TRBJ2-7, with 7 bases lining up with TRBD1. The V and J ends lost 5 bases and 2 bases, in that order; junction bases with no gene match: 6. The CDR3 consists of 14 residues. Germline V gives CDR1 MNHEY, CDR2 SMNVEV (reference sequence). CDR3 region: CASSNLGTAYEQYF. In nucleotides, the CDR3 is TGTGCCAGCAGTAACCTTGGGACAGCCTACGAGCAGTACTTC.

V gene TRBV2 combines with J gene TRBJ2-6; a weak D match, TRBD1 (5 bases). The CDR3 is 14 residues long. V was pared by 8 bases and J by 1 base, with 9 bases between. Germline loops: CDR1 SNHLY, CDR2 FYNNEI. CDR3 sequence (DNA): TGTGCCAGCCAGCCAGGGTCTGGGGCCAACGTCCTGACTTTC. This translates into CASQPGSGANVLTF.

V gene TRBV9 combines with J gene TRBJ2-2, with a tentative D call TRBD2 (5 bases). The ends were cut back, 2 bases at V and 8 bases at J, with 16 bases in the middle. The CDR3 loop spans 15 amino acids. CDR1 is SGDLS and CDR2 is YYNGEE in the germline V gene. The CDR3 sequence is CASSVQRVGRGELFF. CDR3 in DNA: TGTGCCAGCAGCGTTCAGAGGGTTGGAAGGGGGGAGCTGTTTTTT.

The chain couples TRBV5-6 to TRBJ2-5, with D possibly matching TRBD1 (5 bases). The CDR3 consists of 14 residues. Trimming left V 5 bases short and J 5 bases short, with 16 bases between. Germline V gives CDR1 SGHDT, CDR2 YYEEEE. The DNA of the CDR3 is TGTGCCAGCAGGGGGCGGCAATTTCTGGAGACCCAGTACTTC. Amino acid sequence: CASRGRQFLETQYF.

The CDR3 DNA sequence: TGTGCCAGCAGTTCCATGACAGGGAACACTGAAGCTTTCTTT. Amino acid sequence: CASSSMTGNTEAFF. The chain links TRBV28 to TRBJ1-1, with D tentatively TRBD1 (6 bases). This CDR3 region has 14 residues. Germline V gives CDR1 MDHEN, CDR2 SYDVKM. Trimming pared 4 bases from V and 1 base from J, leaving 10 bases between.